The source of this TCR beta chain is a study of T cells in Graves' hyperthyroidism and ophthalmopathy. Overall study results and limits: Progression to ophthalmopathy was predicted a median of 6.5 months early.

A word on this clonotype: Its specificity is unknown.

The source material, RNA transcripts, was used to amplify TCR beta CDR3 regions. Primed by the HTBI set, a first-round RT-PCR was run on the TCR CDR3. A single record per CDR3 protein comes from TCRdb applying MiXCR to the multiplex PCR reads. The data contain around 620,000 distinct CDR3 sequences, about half of them singletons. Trimming shortened V by 5 bases and J by 3 bases, and 16 bases separated the two germline ends. CDR1 is SGHVS and CDR2 is FQNEAQ in the germline V gene. CDR3 length equals 15 residues. Criteria for exclusion of patients were uncontrolled infection, other autoimmune disease, pregnancy or lactation.

The sequencing input was peripheral blood or thyroid tissue (not recorded which). The chain couples TRBV7-8 to TRBJ1-2; weak D call: TRBD1 (5 bases). The receptor was isolated from an adult woman with Graves' disease, either hyperthyroidism or ophthalmopathy (not recorded which). The CDR3 region is CASSPTVGLYYGYTF. In DNA form, the CDR3 reads TGTGCCAGCAGCCCTACAGTGGGACTGTACTATGGCTACACCTTC. Variable domain in full (rest from reference TRBV7-8 and TRBJ1-2): GAGVSQSPRYKVAKRGQDVALRCDPISGHVSLFWYQQALGQGPEFLTYFQNEAQLDKSGLPSDRFFAERPEGSVSTLKIQRTQQEDSAVYLCASSPTVGLYYGYTFGSGTRLTVV.